The clone carrying this TCR beta chain has a count of ten or more. The antigen is undetermined. Amplified TCR beta CDR3 regions came from RNA transcripts. First-round RT-PCR targeting the TCR CDR3 was performed with the HTBI primer set. TCRdb independently ran MiXCR on the multiplex PCR reads; one entry per CDR3 protein. The table lists hundreds of thousands of distinct CDR3 sequences, 45% of them singletons, with roughly 6.5% in the top ten. The sample comes from a study of T cells in Graves' hyperthyroidism and ophthalmopathy. CDR1 SNHLY and CDR2 FYNNEI come from the germline V gene. CDR3 size: 13 residues. Trimming took 6 bases from V and 4 from J, leaving 12 bases between them. Study-wide results and caveats: Ophthalmopathy was separated from stable hyperthyroidism by a 13 V-J model.

The chain uses TRBV2 and TRBJ1-2, with D possibly being TRBD1 (5 bases). The sequencing sample was made of peripheral blood or thyroid tissue (not recorded which). The sequence was collected from an adult man with Graves' disease, either hyperthyroidism or ophthalmopathy (not recorded which). In DNA, the CDR3 is TGTGCCAGCAGCACGGGACCTACCTATGGCTACACCTTC. This sequence encodes CASSTGPTYGYTF.